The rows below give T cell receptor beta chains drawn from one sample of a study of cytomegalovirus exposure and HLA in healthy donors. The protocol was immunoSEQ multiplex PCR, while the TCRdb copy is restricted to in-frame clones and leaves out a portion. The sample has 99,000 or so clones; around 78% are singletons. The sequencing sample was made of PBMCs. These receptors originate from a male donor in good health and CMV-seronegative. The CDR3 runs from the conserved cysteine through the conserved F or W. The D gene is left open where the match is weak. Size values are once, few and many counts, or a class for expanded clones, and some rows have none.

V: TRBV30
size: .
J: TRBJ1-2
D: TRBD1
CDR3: CAWSVLLSGTGSPTYGYTF
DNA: TGTGCCTGGAGTGTACTCTTGTCCGGGACAGGGTCCCCTACCTATGGCTACACCTTC

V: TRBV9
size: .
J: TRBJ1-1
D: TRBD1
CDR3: CASSVGPGGTFEAFF
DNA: TGTGCCAGCAGCGTAGGGCCAGGGGGGACGTTTGAAGCTTTCTTT

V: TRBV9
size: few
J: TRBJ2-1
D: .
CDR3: CASSVTGFDEQFF
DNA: TGTGCCAGCAGCGTCACAGGGTTTGATGAGCAGTTCTTC

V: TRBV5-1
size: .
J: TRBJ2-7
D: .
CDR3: CASSQGPGSYEQYF
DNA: TGCGCCAGCAGCCAGGGGCCGGGATCCTACGAGCAGTACTTC

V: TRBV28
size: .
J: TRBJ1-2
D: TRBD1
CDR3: CASSLTTGGGMSYGYTF
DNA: TGTGCCAGCAGTTTAACCACAGGGGGCGGGATGTCCTATGGCTACACCTTC

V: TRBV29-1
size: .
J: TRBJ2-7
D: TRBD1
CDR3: CSATPGQGFAEQYF
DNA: TGCAGCGCTACACCGGGACAGGGGTTCGCCGAGCAGTACTTC

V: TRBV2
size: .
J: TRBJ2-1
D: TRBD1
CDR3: CASGTDLNNEQFF
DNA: TGTGCCAGCGGGACAGACCTCAACAATGAGCAGTTCTTC

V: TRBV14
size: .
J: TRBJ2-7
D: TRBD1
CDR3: CASSPPGQKPYEQYF
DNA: TGTGCCAGCAGCCCCCCGGGACAGAAGCCTTACGAGCAGTACTTC

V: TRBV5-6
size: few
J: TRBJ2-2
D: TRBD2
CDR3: CASSGREEGGELFF
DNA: TGTGCCAGCAGCGGACGGGAGGAGGGCGGGGAGCTGTTTTTT

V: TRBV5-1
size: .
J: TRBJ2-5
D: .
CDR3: CASSLAGETQYF
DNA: TGCGCCAGCAGCTTGGCCGGGGAGACCCAGTACTTC

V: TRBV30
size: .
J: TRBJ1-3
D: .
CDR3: CAWSPAGALRNTIYF
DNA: TGTGCCTGGAGTCCAGCGGGGGCGTTAAGAAACACCATATATTTT

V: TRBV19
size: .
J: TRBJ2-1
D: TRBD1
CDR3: CASSSGQGVNEQFF
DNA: TGTGCCAGTAGCTCGGGACAGGGTGTCAATGAGCAGTTCTTC

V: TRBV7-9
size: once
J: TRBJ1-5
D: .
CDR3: CASSFGQSAKGQPQHF
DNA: TGTGCCAGCAGCTTCGGACAGTCCGCAAAGGGTCAGCCCCAGCATTTT

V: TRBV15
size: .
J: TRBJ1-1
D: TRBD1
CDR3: CATSRDRRDSEAFF
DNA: TGTGCCACCAGCAGAGATAGACGGGACAGTGAAGCTTTCTTT

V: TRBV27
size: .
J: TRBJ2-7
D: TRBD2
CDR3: CASAGLGTSSSYEQYF
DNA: TGTGCCAGCGCCGGACTAGGGACTAGCAGCTCCTACGAGCAGTACTTC

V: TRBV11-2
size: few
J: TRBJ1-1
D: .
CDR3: CASSPSDGGDTEAFF
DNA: TGTGCCAGCAGCCCCTCAGACGGGGGGGACACTGAAGCTTTCTTT

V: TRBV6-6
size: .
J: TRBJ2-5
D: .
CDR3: CASSLRRAETQYF
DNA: TGTGCCAGCAGCCTTCGGCGGGCGGAGACCCAGTACTTC

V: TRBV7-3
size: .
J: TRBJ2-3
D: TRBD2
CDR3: CASSLRSGRFRTDTQYF
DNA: TGTGCCAGCAGCTTACGAAGCGGGAGGTTTAGAACAGATACGCAGTATTTT

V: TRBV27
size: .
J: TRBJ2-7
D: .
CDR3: CASSSPGLETYEQYF
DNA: TGTGCCAGCAGTTCCCCAGGACTGGAAACCTACGAGCAGTACTTC

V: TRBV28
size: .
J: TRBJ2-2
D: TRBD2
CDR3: CASSPGGVRGYTGELFF
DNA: TGTGCCAGCTCCCCTGGGGGGGTGCGGGGGTACACCGGGGAGCTGTTTTTT

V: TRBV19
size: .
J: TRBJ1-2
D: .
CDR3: CASSIEGRRINYGYTF
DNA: TGTGCCAGTAGTATAGAGGGCAGAAGAATTAACTATGGCTACACCTTC

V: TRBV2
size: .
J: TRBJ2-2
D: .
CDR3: CASRATKTGELFF
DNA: TGTGCCAGCAGGGCCACTAAAACCGGGGAGCTGTTTTTT

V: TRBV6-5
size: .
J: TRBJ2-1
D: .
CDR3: CASTGTSSYNEQFF
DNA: TGTGCCAGCACCGGGACTTCCTCCTACAATGAGCAGTTCTTC

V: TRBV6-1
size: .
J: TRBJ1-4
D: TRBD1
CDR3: CASSGGTAQSLNEKLFF
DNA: TGTGCCAGCAGTGGAGGGACAGCCCAGTCCTTAAATGAAAAACTGTTTTTT

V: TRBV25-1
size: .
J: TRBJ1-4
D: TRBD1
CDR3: CASSAGTGGVEKLFF
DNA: TGTGCCAGCAGTGCGGGGACAGGGGGCGTTGAAAAACTGTTTTTT

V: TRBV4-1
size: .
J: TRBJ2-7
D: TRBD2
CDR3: CASSQDRLATYEQYF
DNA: TGCGCCAGCAGCCAAGATAGACTAGCAACCTACGAGCAGTACTTC

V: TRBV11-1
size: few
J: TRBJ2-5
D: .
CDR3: CASSLDEEETQYF
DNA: TGTGCCAGCAGCTTAGATGAGGAAGAGACCCAGTACTTC

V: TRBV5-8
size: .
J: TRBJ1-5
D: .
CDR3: CASSLVAGLPPQHF
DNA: TGTGCCAGCAGCTTGGTGGCAGGGCTACCGCCCCAGCATTTT

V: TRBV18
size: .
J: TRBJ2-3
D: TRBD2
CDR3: CASSLGLGLAIDTQYF
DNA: TGTGCCAGCTCACTTGGTTTAGGACTAGCCATCGATACGCAGTATTTT

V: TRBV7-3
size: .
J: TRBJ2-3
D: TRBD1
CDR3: CASSLNLGQGTDTQYF
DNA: TGTGCCAGCAGCTTAAACTTGGGACAGGGCACAGATACGCAGTATTTT

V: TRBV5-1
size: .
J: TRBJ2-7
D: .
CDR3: CASSGALSYEQHF
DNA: TGCGCCAGCAGCGGGGCCCTCTCCTACGAGCAGCACTTC

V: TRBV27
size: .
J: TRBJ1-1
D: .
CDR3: CASRYRVSLFTEAFF
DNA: TGTGCCAGCAGGTACAGGGTTTCTCTGTTCACTGAAGCTTTCTTT

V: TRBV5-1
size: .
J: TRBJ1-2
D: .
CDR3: CASSTGPQGTSAGYTF
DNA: TGCGCCAGCAGCACAGGCCCCCAGGGGACATCGGCTGGCTACACCTTC

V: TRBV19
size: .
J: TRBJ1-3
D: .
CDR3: CASSSFRWAGSGNTIYF
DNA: TGTGCCAGTAGTAGCTTCAGGTGGGCAGGATCCGGAAACACCATATATTTT

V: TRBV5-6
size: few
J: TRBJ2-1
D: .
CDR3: CASSLEEGEQFF
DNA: TGTGCCAGCAGCTTGGAGGAGGGGGAGCAGTTCTTC

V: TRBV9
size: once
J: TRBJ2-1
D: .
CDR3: CASSVVGRRTNNEQFF
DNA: TGTGCCAGCAGCGTAGTTGGCCGTCGAACAAACAATGAGCAGTTCTTC

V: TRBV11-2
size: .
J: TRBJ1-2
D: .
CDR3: CASSRSREDGYTF
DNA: TGTGCCAGCAGCCGGAGCAGGGAGGATGGCTACACCTTC

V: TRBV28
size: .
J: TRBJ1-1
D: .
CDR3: CASLGGGFKNTEAFF
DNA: TGTGCCAGCCTCGGGGGGGGGTTTAAGAACACTGAAGCTTTCTTT

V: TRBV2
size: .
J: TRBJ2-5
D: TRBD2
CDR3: CASRTSGSRSPQYF
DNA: TGTGCCAGCCGGACTAGCGGGAGTCGGTCCCCCCAGTACTTC

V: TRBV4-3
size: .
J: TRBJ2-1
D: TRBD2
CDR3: CASSQAGLAGGPGYNEQFF
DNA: TGCGCCAGCAGCCAAGCGGGACTAGCGGGAGGGCCGGGCTACAATGAGCAGTTCTTC

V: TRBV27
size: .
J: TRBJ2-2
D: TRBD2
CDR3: CASSLKAGVNTGELFF
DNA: TGTGCCAGCAGTTTAAAAGCGGGAGTAAACACCGGGGAGCTGTTTTTT

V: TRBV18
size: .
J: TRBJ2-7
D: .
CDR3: CASSMNAGTYEQYF
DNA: TGTGCCAGCTCGATGAATGCAGGGACCTACGAGCAGTACTTC

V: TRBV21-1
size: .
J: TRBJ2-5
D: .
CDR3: CASSDPWRERETQYF
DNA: TGTGCCAGCAGCGATCCCTGGCGGGAGAGGGAGACCCAGTACTTC

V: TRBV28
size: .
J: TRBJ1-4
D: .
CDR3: CASSRRREKLFF
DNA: TGTGCCAGCAGTAGACGGAGGGAAAAACTGTTTTTT

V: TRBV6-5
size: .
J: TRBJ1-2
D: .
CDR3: CASSYTRDTLNYGYTF
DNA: TGTGCCAGCAGTTACACCCGGGACACCCTTAACTATGGCTACACCTTC

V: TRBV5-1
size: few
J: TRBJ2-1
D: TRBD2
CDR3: CASSLEVAGVGNEQFF
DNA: TGCGCCAGCAGCTTGGAGGTGGCGGGAGTGGGCAATGAGCAGTTCTTC

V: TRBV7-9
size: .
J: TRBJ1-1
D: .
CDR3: CASSSSARTEAFF
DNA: TGTGCCAGCAGCTCCTCTGCGCGCACTGAAGCTTTCTTT

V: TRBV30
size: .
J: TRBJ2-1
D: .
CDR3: CAWSRRSGPYNEQFF
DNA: TGTGCCTGGAGCAGACGGAGCGGGCCCTACAATGAGCAGTTCTTC

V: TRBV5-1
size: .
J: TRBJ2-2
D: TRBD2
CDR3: CASSAGLAEGTGELFF
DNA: TGCGCCAGCAGCGCCGGACTAGCGGAGGGCACCGGGGAGCTGTTTTTT

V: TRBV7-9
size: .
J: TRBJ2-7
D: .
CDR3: CSSSSSSYEQYF
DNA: TGTTCCAGCAGCTCATCCTCCTACGAGCAGTACTTC

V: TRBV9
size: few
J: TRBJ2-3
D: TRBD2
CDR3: CASSILAGGSADTQYF
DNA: TGTGCCAGCAGCATACTAGCGGGAGGAAGCGCAGATACGCAGTATTTT

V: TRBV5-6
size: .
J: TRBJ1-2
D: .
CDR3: CASSLALAAQGGYTF
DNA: TGTGCCAGCAGCTTGGCCCTCGCGGCGCAGGGTGGCTACACCTTC

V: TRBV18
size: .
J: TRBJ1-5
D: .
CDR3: CASSTTEDFNQPQHF
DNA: TGTGCCAGCTCAACGACAGAGGATTTCAATCAGCCCCAGCATTTT